This T cell receptor (beta chain) comes out of a study of cytomegalovirus exposure and HLA in healthy donors. Germline CDR1 reads MNHNY; CDR2 reads SVGAGI (reference sequence). Germline trimming cut 2 bases from V and 7 bases from J; bases unmatched to any gene: 5. This CDR3 is 15 amino acids long. It was with 60 Vbeta and 13 Jbeta primers that the PCR ran. The method was immunoSEQ multiplex PCR; TCRdb's version includes in-frame clones alone and lacks a portion of them. In the table there are around 97,000 clones, under 80% of which are singletons. V usage is TRBV6-6 and J usage is TRBJ2-1; 10 bases map to TRBD2. Sequencing was performed on PBMCs. The sequence derives from a woman between 18 and 29 years old in good health and CMV-seropositive. The chain's CDR3 is CASSYGGSGRNEQFF. CDR3 DNA sequence: TGTGCCAGCAGTTACGGGGGTAGCGGGAGGAATGAGCAGTTCTTC.